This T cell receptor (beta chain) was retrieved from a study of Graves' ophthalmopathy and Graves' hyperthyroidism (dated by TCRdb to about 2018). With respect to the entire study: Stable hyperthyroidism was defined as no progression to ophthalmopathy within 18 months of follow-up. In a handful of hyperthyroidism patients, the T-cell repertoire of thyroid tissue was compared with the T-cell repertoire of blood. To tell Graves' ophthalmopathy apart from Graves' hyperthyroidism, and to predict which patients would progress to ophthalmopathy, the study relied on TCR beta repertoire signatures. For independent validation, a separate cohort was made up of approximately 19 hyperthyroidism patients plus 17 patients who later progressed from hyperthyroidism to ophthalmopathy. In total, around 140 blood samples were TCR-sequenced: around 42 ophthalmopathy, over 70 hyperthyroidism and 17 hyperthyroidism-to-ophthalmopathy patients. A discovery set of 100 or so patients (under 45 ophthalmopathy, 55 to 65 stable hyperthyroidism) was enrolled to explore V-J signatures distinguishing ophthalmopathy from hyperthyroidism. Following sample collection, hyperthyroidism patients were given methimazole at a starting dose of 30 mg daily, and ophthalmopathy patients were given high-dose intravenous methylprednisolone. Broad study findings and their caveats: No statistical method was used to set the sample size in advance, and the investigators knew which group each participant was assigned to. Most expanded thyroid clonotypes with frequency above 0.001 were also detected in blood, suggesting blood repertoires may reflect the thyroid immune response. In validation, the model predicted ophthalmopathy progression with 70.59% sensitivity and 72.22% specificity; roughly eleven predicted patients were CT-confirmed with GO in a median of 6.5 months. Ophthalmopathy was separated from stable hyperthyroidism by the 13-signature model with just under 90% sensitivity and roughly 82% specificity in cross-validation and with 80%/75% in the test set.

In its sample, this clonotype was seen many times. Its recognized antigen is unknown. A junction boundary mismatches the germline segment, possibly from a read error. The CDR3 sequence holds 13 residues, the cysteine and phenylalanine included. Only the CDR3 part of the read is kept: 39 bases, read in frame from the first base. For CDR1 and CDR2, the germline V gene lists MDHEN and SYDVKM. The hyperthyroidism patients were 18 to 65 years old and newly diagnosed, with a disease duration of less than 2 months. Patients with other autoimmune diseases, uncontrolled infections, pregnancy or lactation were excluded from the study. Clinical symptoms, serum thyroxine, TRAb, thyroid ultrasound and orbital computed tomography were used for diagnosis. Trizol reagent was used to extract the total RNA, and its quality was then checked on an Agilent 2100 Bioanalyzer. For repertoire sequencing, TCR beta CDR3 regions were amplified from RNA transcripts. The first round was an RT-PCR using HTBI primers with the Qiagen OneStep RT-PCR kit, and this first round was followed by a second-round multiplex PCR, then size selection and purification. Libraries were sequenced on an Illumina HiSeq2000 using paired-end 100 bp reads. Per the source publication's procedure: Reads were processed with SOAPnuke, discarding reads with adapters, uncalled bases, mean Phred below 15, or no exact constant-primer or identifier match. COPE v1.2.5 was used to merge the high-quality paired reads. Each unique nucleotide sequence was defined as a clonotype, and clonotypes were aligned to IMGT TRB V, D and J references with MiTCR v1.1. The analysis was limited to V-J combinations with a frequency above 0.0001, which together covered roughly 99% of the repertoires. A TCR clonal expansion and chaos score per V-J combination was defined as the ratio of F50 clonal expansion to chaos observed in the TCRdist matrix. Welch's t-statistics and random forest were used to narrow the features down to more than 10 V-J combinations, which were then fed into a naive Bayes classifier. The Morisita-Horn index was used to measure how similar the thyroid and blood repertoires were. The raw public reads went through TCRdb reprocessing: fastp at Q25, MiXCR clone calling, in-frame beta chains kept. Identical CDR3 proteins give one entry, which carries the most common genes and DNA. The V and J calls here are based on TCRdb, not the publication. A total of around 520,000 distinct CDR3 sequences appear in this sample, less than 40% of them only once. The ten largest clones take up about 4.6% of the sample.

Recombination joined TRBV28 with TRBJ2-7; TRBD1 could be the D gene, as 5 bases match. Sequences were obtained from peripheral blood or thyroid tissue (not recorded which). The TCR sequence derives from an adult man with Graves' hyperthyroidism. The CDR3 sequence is CASRIDSSSEQYF. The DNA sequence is TGTGCCAGCAGAATTGACAGTTCCTCCGAGCAGTACTTC.